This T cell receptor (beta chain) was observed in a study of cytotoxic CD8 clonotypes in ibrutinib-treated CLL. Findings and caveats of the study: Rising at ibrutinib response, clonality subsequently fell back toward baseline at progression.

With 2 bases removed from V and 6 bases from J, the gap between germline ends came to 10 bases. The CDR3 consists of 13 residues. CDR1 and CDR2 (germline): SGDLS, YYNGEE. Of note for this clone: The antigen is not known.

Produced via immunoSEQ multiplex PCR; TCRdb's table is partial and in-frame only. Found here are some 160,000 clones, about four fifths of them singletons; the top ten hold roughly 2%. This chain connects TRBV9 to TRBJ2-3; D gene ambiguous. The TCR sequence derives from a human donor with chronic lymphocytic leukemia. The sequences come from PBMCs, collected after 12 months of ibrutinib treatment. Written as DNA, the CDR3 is TGTGCCAGCAGCGTGTCCCTCCCGGATACGCAGTATTTT. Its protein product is CASSVSLPDTQYF.